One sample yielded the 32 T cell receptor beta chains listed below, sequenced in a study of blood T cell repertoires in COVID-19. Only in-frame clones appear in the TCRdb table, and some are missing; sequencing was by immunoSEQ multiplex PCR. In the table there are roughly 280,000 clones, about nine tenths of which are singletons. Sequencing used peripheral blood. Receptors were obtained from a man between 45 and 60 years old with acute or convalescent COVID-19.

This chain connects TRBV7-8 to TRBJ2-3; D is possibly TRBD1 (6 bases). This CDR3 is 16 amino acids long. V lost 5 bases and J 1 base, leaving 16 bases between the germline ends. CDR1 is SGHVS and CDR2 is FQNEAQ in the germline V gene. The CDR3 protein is CASSPGVGLGTDTQYF. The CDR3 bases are TGTGCCAGCAGCCCAGGGGTCGGACTCGGCACAGATACGCAGTATTTT.

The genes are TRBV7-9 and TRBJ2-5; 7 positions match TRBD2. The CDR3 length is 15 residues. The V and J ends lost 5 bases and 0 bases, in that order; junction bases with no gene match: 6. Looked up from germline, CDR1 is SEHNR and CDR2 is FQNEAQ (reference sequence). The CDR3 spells CASSTSGLNQETQYF. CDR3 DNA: TGTGCCAGCAGCACATCGGGACTAAACCAAGAGACCCAGTACTTC.

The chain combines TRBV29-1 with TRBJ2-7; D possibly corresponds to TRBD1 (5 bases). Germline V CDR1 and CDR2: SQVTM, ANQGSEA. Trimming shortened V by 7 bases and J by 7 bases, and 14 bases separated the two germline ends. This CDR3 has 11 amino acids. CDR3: CSGGSEVEQYF. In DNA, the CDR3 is TGCAGCGGGGGCAGCGAGGTGGAGCAGTACTTC.

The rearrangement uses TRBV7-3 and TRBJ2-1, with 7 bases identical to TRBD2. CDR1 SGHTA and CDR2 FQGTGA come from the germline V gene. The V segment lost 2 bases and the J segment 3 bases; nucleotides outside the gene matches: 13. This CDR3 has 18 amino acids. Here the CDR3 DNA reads TGTGCCAGCAGCTTAGAAGCGGGGCGAGCTTTAAACTACAATGAGCAGTTCTTC. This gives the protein CASSLEAGRALNYNEQFF.

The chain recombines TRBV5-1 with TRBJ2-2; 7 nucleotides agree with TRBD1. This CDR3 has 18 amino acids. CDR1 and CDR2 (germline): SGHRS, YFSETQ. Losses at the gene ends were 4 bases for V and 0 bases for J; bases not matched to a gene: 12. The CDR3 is CASSTPTGANANTGELFF. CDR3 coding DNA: TGCGCCAGCAGCACCCCAACAGGGGCTAACGCGAACACCGGGGAGCTGTTTTTT. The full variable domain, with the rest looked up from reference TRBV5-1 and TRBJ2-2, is KAGVTQTPRYLIKTRGQQVTLSCSPISGHRSVSWYQQTPGQGLQFLFEYFSETQRNKGNFPGRFSGRQFSNSRSEMNVSTLELGDSALYLCASSTPTGANANTGELFFGEGSRLTVL.

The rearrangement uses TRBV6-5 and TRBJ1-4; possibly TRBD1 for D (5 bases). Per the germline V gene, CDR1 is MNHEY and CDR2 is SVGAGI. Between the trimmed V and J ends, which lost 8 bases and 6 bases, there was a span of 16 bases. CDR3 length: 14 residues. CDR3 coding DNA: TGTGCCAGCTCACCGATCTGGGGGGATGAAAAACTGTTTTTT. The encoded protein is CASSPIWGDEKLFF.

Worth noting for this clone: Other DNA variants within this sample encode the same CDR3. The CDR3 loop is CASSPGRETQYF. CDR3 nucleotide sequence: TGTGCCAGCTCTCCTGGGAGGGAGACCCAGTACTTC. V usage is TRBV18 and J usage is TRBJ2-5, with TRBD2 as a possible D gene (6 bases). V was trimmed by 6 bases and J by 5 bases, leaving 10 bases between them. Germline V gene lookup returns CDR1 KGHSH and CDR2 LQKENI. There are 12 residues in the CDR3.

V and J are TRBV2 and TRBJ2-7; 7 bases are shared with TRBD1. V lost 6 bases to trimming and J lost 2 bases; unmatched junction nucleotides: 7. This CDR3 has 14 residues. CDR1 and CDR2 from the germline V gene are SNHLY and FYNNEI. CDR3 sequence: CASRGHRGPYEQYF. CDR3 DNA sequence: TGTGCCAGCAGGGGCCACAGGGGTCCCTACGAGCAGTACTTC.

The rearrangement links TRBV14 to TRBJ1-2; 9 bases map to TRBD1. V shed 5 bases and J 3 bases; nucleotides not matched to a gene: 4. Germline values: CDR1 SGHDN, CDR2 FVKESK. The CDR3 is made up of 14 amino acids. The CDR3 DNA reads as TGTGCCAGCAGCAACCGACAGGGGGACTATGGCTACACCTTC. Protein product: CASSNRQGDYGYTF. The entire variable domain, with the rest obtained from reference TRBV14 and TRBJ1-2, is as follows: EAGVTQFPSHSVIEKGQTVTLRCDPISGHDNLYWYRRVMGKEIKFLLHFVKESKQDESGMPNNRFLAERTGGTYSTLKVQPAELEDSGVYFCASSNRQGDYGYTFGSGTRLTVV.

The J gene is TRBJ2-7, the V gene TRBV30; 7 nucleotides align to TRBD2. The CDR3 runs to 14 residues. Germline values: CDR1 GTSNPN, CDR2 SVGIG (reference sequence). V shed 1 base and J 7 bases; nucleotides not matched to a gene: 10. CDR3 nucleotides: TGTGCCTGGAGTGAATTGACTAGCCTCCGAGAGCAGTACTTC. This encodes CAWSELTSLREQYF.

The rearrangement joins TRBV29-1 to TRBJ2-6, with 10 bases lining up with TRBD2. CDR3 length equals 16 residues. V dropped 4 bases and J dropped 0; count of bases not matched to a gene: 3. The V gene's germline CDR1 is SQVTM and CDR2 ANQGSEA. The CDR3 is CSVVAGGNSGANVLTF. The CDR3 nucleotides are TGCAGCGTTGTAGCGGGGGGCAACTCTGGGGCCAACGTCCTGACTTTC.

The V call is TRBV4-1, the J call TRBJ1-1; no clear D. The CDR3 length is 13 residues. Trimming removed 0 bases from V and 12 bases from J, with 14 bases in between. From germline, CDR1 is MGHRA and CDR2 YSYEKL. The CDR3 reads CASSQDDARLPFF. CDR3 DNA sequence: TGCGCCAGCAGCCAAGATGACGCCAGGTTACCTTTCTTT.

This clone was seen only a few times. The DNA of the CDR3 is TGTGCCAGCAGCCAAAATAGCGGGGGGACTTACAATGAGCAGTTCTTC. As protein: CASSQNSGGTYNEQFF. The chain uses TRBV4-2 and TRBJ2-1, with 10 nucleotides matching TRBD2. The CDR3 totals 16 residues. Germline CDR1 reads LGHNA; CDR2 reads YNFKEQ. With V trimmed by 2 bases and J by 4 bases, 5 bases remained unmatched.

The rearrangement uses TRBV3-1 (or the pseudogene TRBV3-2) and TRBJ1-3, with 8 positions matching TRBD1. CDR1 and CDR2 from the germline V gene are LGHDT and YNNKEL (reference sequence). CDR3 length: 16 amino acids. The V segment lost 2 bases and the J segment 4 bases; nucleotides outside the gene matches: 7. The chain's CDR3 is CASSQLPGGTGNTIYF. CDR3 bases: TGTGCCAGCAGCCAACTTCCAGGGGGCACGGGAAACACCATATATTTT.

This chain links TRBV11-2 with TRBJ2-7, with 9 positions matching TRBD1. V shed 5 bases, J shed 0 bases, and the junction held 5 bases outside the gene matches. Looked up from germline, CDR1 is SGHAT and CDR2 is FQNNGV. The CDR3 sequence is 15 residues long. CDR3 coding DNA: TGTGCCAGCAGCCGCGGGGGACAGGGCTCCTACGAGCAGTACTTC. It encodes CASSRGGQGSYEQYF.

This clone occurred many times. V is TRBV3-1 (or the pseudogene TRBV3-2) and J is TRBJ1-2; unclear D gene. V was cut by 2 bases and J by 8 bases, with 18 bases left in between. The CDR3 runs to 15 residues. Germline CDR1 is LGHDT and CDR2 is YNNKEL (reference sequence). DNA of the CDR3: TGTGCCAGCAGCCAATTTGTGGAGGGTGTTGGGGGCTACACCTTC. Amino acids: CASSQFVEGVGGYTF.

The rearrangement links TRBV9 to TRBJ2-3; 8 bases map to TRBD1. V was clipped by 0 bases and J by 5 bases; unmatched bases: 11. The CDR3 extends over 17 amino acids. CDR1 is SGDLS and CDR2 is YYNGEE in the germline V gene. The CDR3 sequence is CASSVAGDRNFGDTQYF. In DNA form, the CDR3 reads TGTGCCAGCAGCGTAGCGGGGGACAGGAATTTCGGAGATACGCAGTATTTT.

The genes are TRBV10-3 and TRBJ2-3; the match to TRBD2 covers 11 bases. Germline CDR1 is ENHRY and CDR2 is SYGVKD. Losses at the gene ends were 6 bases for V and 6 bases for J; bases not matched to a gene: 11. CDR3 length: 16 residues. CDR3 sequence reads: CAIRNSGGAVLDTQYF. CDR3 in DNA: TGTGCCATCAGGAATAGCGGGGGGGCCGTGTTGGATACGCAGTATTTT.

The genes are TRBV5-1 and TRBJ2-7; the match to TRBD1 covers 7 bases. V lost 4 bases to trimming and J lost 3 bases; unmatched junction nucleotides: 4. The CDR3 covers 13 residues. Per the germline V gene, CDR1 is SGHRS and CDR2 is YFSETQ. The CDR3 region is CASSRTGDYEQYF. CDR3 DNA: TGCGCCAGCAGCAGAACAGGGGACTACGAGCAGTACTTC.

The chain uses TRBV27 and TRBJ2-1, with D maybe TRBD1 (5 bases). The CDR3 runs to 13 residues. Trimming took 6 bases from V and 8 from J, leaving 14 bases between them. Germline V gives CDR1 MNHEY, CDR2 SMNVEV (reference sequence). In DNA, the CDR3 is TGTGCCAGCAGGACTTCAGGGTTGGATGAGCAGTTCTTC. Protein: CASRTSGLDEQFF.

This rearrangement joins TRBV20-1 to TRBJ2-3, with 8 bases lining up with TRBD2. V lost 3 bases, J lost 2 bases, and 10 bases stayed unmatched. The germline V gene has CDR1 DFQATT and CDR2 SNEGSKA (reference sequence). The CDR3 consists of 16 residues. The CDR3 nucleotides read TGCAGTGCTAGTTCTCCGGGGGGGGCAGTCACAGATACGCAGTATTTT. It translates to CSASSPGGAVTDTQYF.

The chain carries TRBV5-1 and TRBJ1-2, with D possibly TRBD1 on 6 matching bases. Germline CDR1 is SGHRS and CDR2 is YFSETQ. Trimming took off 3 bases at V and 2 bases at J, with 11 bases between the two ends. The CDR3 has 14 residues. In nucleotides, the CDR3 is TGCGCCAGCAGCTCCAACAGGGAAAACTATGGCTACACCTTC. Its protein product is CASSSNRENYGYTF.

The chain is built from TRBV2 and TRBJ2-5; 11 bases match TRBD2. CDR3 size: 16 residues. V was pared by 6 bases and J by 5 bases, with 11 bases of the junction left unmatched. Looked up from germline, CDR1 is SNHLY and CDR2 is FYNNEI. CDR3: CASSGRLAGFGETQYF. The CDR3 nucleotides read TGTGCCAGCAGCGGGAGACTAGCGGGGTTCGGGGAGACCCAGTACTTC.

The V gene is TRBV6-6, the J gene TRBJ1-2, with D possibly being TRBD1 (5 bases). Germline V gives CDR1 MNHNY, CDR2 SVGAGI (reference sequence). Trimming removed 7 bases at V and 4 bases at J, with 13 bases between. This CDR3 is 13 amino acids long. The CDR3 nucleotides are TGTGCCAGCACTAAACTGGGGCTCTATGGCTACACCTTC. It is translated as CASTKLGLYGYTF.

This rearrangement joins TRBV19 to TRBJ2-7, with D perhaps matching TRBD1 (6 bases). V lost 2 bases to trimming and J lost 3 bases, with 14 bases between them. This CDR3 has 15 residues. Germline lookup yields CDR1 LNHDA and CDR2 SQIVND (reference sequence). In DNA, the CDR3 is TGTGCCAGTAGTATAAAGACAGGACCCCTCTACGAGCAGTACTTC. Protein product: CASSIKTGPLYEQYF.

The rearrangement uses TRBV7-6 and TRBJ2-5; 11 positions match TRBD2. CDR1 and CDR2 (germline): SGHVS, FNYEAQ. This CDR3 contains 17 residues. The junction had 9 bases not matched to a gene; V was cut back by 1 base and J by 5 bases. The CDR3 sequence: CASSLGWLAGGRETQYF. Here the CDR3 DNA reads TGTGCCAGCAGCTTAGGCTGGCTAGCGGGGGGCCGGGAGACCCAGTACTTC.

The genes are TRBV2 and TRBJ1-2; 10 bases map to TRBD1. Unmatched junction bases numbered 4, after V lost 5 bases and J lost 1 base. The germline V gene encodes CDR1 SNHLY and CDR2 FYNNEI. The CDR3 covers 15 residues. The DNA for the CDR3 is TGTGCCAGCAGTAGGGACAGGGGATTTAACTATGGCTACACCTTC. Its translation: CASSRDRGFNYGYTF.

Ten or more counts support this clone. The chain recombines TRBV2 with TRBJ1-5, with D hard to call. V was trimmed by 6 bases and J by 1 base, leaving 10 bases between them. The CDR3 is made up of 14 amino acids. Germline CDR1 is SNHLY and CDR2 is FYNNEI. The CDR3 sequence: CASRKGRSNQPQHF. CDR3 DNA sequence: TGTGCCAGCAGAAAAGGGAGGAGCAATCAGCCCCAGCATTTT.

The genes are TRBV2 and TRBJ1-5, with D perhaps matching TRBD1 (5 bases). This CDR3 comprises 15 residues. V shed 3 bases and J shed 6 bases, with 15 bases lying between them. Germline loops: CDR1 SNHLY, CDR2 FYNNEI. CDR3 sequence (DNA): TGTGCCAGCAGTGACCCTATCAACAGGAGTCAGCCCCAGCATTTT. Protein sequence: CASSDPINRSQPQHF.

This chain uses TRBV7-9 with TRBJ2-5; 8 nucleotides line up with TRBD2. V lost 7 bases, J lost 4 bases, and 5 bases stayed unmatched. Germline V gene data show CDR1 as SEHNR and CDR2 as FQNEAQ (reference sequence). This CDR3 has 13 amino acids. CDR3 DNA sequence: TGTGCCAGCACCCTCCGGGGGGGAGAGACCCAGTACTTC. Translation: CASTLRGGETQYF. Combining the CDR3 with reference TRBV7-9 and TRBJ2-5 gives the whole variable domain DTGVSQNPRHKITKRGQNVTFRCDPISEHNRLYWYRQTLGQGPEFLTYFQNEAQLEKSRLLSDRFSAERPKGSFSTLEIQRTEQGDSAMYLCASTLRGGETQYFGPGTRLLVL.

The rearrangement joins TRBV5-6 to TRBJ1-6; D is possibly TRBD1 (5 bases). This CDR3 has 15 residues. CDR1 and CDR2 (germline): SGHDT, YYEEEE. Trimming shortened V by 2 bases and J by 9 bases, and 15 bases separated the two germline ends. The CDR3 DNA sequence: TGTGCCAGCAGCTTCCGCAGGGAACGCGGTTCACCCCTCCACTTT. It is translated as CASSFRRERGSPLHF. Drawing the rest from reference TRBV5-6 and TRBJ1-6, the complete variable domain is DAGVTQSPTHLIKTRGQQVTLRCSPKSGHDTVSWYQQALGQGPQFIFQYYEEEERQRGNFPDRFSGHQFPNYSSELNVNALLLGDSALYLCASSFRRERGSPLHFGNGTRLTVT.

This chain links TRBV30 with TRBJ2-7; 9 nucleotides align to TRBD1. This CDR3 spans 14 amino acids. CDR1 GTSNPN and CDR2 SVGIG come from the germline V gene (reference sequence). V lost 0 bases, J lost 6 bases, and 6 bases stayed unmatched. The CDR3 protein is CAWSVGDRGSEQYF. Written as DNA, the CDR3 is TGTGCCTGGAGTGTCGGTGACAGGGGGTCCGAGCAGTACTTC.